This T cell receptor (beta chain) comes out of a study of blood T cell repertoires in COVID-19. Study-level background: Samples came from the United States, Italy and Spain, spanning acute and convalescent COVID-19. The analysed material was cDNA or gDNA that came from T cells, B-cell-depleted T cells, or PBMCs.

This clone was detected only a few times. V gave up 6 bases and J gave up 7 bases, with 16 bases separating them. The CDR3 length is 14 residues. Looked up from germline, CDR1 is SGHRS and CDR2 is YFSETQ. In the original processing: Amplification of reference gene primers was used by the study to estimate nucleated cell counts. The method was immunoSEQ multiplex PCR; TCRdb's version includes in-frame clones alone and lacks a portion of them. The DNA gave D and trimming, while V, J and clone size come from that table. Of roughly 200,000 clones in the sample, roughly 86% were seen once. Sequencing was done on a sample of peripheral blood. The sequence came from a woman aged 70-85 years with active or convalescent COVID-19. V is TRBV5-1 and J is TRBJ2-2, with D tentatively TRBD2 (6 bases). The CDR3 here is CASKLAGLGGELFF. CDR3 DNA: TGCGCCAGCAAACTAGCCGGTTTGGGCGGGGAGCTGTTTTTT.